The clone carrying this T cell receptor (beta chain) occurred once. The antigen remains unidentified. Primers included in the PCR were 60 Vbeta and 13 Jbeta primers. Libraries were prepared by immunoSEQ multiplex PCR; TCRdb keeps only in-frame clonotypes and omits some of them. Seen here are 120,000 or so clones, about 80% observed once, and the top ten hold approximately 8.8%. CDR1 MDHEN and CDR2 SYDVKM come from the germline V gene. V trimming: 5 bases; J trimming: 12 bases; junction bases outside the gene matches: 8. CDR3 length equals 12 residues. The sample is drawn from a study of cytomegalovirus exposure and HLA in healthy donors. Findings and caveats of the study: Association of a missense DCLRE1C variant with TCR beta V- and J-gene trimming was reported in a later analysis.

Sequenced sample: PBMCs. This chain connects TRBV28 to TRBJ1-1; the match to TRBD1 covers 8 bases. This sequence originates from a female donor in good health and CMV-seropositive. The CDR3 protein is CASSVHRGKTFF. CDR3 bases: TGTGCCAGCAGTGTCCACAGGGGGAAAACTTTCTTT.